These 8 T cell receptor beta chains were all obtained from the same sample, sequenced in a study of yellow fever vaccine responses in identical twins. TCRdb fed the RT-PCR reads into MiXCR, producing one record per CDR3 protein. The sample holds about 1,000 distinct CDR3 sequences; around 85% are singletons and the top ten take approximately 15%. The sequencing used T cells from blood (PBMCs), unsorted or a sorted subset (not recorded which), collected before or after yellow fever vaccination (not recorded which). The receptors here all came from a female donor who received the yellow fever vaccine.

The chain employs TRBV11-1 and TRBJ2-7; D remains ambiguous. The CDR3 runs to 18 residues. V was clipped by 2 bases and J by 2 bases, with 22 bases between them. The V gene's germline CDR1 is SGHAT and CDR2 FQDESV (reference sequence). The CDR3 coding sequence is TGTGCCAGCAGCTTATCTAAAGGACCCAACCCGGTACCCTACGAGCAGTACTTC. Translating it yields CASSLSKGPNPVPYEQYF.

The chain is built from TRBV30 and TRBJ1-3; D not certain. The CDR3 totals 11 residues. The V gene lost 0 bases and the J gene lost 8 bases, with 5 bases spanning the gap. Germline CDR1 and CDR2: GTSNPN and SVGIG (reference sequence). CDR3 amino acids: CAWSVMDTIYF. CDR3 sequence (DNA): TGTGCCTGGAGTGTAATGGACACCATATATTTT.

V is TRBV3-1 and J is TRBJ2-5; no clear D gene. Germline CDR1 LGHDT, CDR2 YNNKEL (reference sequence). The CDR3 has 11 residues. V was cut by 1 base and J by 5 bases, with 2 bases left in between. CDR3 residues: CASSQGETQYF. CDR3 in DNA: TGTGCCAGCAGCCAAGGGGAGACCCAGTACTTC.

CDR3 bases: TGTGCCTGGAGTGAGGCGAGGGGGTTGGTTGAAAAACTGTTTTTT. It specifies CAWSEARGLVEKLFF. The chain employs TRBV30 and TRBJ1-4; TRBD1 is a possible D gene (6 bases). The CDR3 contains 15 residues. Germline assignment: CDR1 GTSNPN and CDR2 SVGIG (reference sequence). Trimming shortened V by 1 base and J by 7 bases, and 16 bases separated the two germline ends.

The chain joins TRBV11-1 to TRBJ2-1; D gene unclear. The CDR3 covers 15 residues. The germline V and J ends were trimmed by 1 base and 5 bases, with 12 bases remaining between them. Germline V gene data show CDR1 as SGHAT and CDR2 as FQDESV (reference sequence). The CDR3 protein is CASSLGPPYDNEQFF. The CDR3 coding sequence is TGTGCCAGCAGCTTAGGACCCCCCTACGACAATGAGCAGTTCTTC.

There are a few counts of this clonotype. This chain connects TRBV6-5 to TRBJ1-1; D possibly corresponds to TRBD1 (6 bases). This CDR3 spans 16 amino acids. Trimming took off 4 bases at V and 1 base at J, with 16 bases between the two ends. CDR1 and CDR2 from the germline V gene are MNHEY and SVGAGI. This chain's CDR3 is CASSSPTRGRNTEAFF. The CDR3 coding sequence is TGTGCCAGCAGTTCACCGACAAGGGGGAGGAACACTGAAGCTTTCTTT.

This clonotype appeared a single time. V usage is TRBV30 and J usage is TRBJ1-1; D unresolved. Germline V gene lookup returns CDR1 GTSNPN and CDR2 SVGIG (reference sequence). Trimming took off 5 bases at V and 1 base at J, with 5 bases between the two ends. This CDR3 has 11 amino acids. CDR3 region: CAWGRNTEAFF. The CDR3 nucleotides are TGTGCCTGGGGGAGGAACACTGAAGCTTTCTTT.

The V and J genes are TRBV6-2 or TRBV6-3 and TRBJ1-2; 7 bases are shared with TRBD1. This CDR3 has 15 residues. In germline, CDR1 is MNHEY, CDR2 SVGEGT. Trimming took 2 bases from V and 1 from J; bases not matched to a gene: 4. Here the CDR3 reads CASSYPGQHNYGYTF. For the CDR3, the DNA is TGTGCCAGCAGTTACCCGGGACAGCATAACTATGGCTACACCTTC.